The next 27 T cell receptor beta chains were all read from a single sample in a study of T cell responses to AZD1222 COVID-19 vaccine. Sequencing used immunoSEQ multiplex PCR; TCRdb keeps in-frame clones, though not all of them. Altogether 120,000 to 150,000 clones are present, around 90% being singletons, with the ten largest covering around 2.1%. The sample consisted of peripheral blood, taken 28 days after the second AZD1222 dose. The receptors here all came from an adult who received the AZD1222 COVID-19 vaccine.

The V gene is TRBV3-1 (or the pseudogene TRBV3-2), the J gene TRBJ2-3, with D uncertain. Germline V gene data show CDR1 as LGHDT and CDR2 as YNNKEL (reference sequence). Trimming shortened V by 1 base and J by 0 bases, and 5 bases separated the two germline ends. This CDR3 is built from 14 residues. The CDR3, as DNA: TGTGCCAGCAGCCAAGGCCGAAGCACAGATACGCAGTATTTT. It translates to CASSQGRSTDTQYF.

The V gene is TRBV30, the J gene TRBJ1-4, with D unresolved. From germline, CDR1 is GTSNPN and CDR2 SVGIG (reference sequence). CDR3 size: 14 residues. Deletions cut 2 bases from V and 8 bases from J, with 15 bases between. For the CDR3, the DNA is TGTGCCTGGAGTCTCCGCTCGGTAGGGGAAAAACTGTTTTTT. Protein: CAWSLRSVGEKLFF.

The chain links TRBV27 to TRBJ2-7; D uncertain. This CDR3 is built from 13 residues. V lost 3 bases to trimming and J lost 2 bases, with 8 bases between them. Germline V gene sequence: CDR1 MNHEY, CDR2 SMNVEV (reference sequence). CDR3 sequence reads: CASSLDRTYEQYF. CDR3 sequence (DNA): TGTGCCAGCAGTTTGGACCGAACCTACGAGCAGTACTTC.

This clone was counted a single time. The chain couples TRBV24-1 to TRBJ2-1; 9 nucleotides agree with TRBD2. CDR3 size: 13 residues. Germline V CDR1 and CDR2: KGHDR, SFDVKD. After removal of 4 bases from V and 7 bases from J, the junction contained 1 base not matched to a gene. CDR3 protein: CATSEGLANEQFF. CDR3 coding DNA: TGTGCCACCAGTGAGGGACTAGCTAATGAGCAGTTCTTC.

V and J are TRBV9 and TRBJ2-1; D not certain. Germline V lookup: CDR1 SGDLS, CDR2 YYNGEE. The CDR3 runs to 15 residues. V was trimmed by 3 bases and J by 0 bases, leaving 10 bases between them. In nucleotides, the CDR3 is TGTGCCAGCAGCGGAATCTCGGGCTCCTACAATGAGCAGTTCTTC. It is translated as CASSGISGSYNEQFF.

The V gene is TRBV4-1, the J gene TRBJ1-4; 11 positions agree with TRBD1. The germline gives CDR1 MGHRA, CDR2 YSYEKL. The CDR3 spans 14 residues. With 4 bases clipped from V and 5 bases from J, the junction kept 0 bases outside the gene matches. The CDR3, as DNA: TGCGCCAGCAGCCGGACAGGGGGCAATGAAAAACTGTTTTTT. Amino acid sequence: CASSRTGGNEKLFF.

The chain has TRBV2 and TRBJ1-2; TRBD1 matches 7 bases. The ends lost 4 bases at V and 7 bases at J; junction bases unmatched: 3. The length of the CDR3 is 12 residues. Germline V gene data show CDR1 as SNHLY and CDR2 as FYNNEI. Here the CDR3 reads CASSGQGAGYTF. CDR3 nucleotide sequence: TGTGCCAGCAGTGGACAGGGTGCTGGCTACACCTTC.

The rearrangement uses TRBV14 and TRBJ1-6; possibly TRBD1 for D (5 bases). This CDR3 region has 14 residues. The germline V and J ends were trimmed by 4 bases and 8 bases, with 12 bases remaining between them. Germline loops: CDR1 SGHDN, CDR2 FVKESK. Written as DNA, the CDR3 is TGTGCCAGCAGCCGGGACGTAATTTATTCACCCCTCCACTTT. Amino acids: CASSRDVIYSPLHF.

This rearrangement joins TRBV25-1 to TRBJ1-4, with 7 positions matching TRBD1. This CDR3 contains 15 residues. The germline CDR1 and CDR2 sequences are MGHDK and SYGVNS. The V gene end was trimmed by 5 bases and the J gene end by 1 base; junction bases not matched to a gene: 4. The CDR3 is CASSYWDRTNEKLFF. DNA for the CDR3: TGTGCCAGCAGTTACTGGGACAGAACTAATGAAAAACTGTTTTTT.

The V gene is TRBV5-1, the J gene TRBJ1-1; D is unclear. V was pared by 5 bases and J by 4 bases, with 6 bases between. The V gene's germline CDR1 is SGHRS and CDR2 YFSETQ. The CDR3 is 11 amino acids. For the CDR3, the DNA is TGCGCCAGCAGGGGGATCACTGAAGCTTTCTTT. Protein: CASRGITEAFF.

CDR3 coding DNA: TGTGCCAGCACCGACACGGGCCGAGGGACCGGGGAGCTGTTTTTT. Amino acids: CASTDTGRGTGELFF. The V and J genes are TRBV6-5 and TRBJ2-2, with a tentative D call TRBD2 (5 bases). This CDR3 region has 15 residues. V was cut by 7 bases and J by 5 bases, with 17 bases left in between. Germline CDR1 is MNHEY and CDR2 is SVGAGI.

This chain links TRBV27 with TRBJ1-4, with TRBD1 matching over 8 bases. The CDR3 runs to 14 residues. Trimming removed 6 bases from V and 14 bases from J; junction bases left unmatched: 14. CDR1 and CDR2 (germline): MNHEY, SMNVEV (reference sequence). The DNA of the CDR3 is TGTGCCAGCAGCTCTACAGGGGGGAGTGATGGGCTGTTTTTT. Encoded protein: CASSSTGGSDGLFF.

The rearrangement uses TRBV24-1 and TRBJ2-1, with a tentative D call TRBD2 (5 bases). The CDR3 contains 13 residues. Germline V CDR1 and CDR2: KGHDR, SFDVKD. Trimming removed 5 bases from V and 3 bases from J, with 7 bases in between. The CDR3 bases are TGTGCCACCAGTGGGGGAGACTACAATGAGCAGTTCTTC. It is translated as CATSGGDYNEQFF.

The CDR3 is CASSGEDRAPYEQYF. The CDR3 DNA reads as TGTGCCAGCAGTGGTGAGGACAGGGCGCCCTACGAGCAGTACTTC. The V call is TRBV2, the J call TRBJ2-7, with 8 positions matching TRBD1. Germline CDR1 SNHLY, CDR2 FYNNEI. The CDR3 consists of 15 residues. V was pared by 4 bases and J by 2 bases, with 7 bases of the junction left unmatched.

This clone appeared once. CDR3 amino acids: CASSAGGKPLETQYF. The CDR3, as DNA: TGTGCCAGCAGCGCCGGGGGGAAGCCCCTCGAGACCCAGTACTTC. V is TRBV25-1 and J is TRBJ2-5, with 7 bases lining up with TRBD2. The CDR3 is made up of 15 amino acids. After removal of 6 bases from V and 5 bases from J, the junction contained 12 bases not matched to a gene. From germline, CDR1 is MGHDK and CDR2 SYGVNS.

With regard to this clone: Likely a read error: the CDR3 ends without its conserved phenylalanine or tryptophan. The DNA is omitted, as the CDR3 cannot be located on it reliably, and the CDR3 follows TCRdb's listing. The rearrangement joins TRBV21-1 to TRBJ1-1; the table names TRBD1, a call not compared with the DNA. TRBV21-1 constitutes a pseudogene. The CDR3 totals 14 residues, both ends included. The CDR3: CASSKGEQGGPHFH.

V is TRBV5-1 and J is TRBJ2-2; possibly TRBD1 or TRBD2 for D (5 bases each). Looked up from germline, CDR1 is SGHRS and CDR2 is YFSETQ. The CDR3 is 15 amino acids. V gave up 9 bases and J gave up 5 bases, with 20 bases separating them. CDR3 region: CATTRGIFGTGELFF. The CDR3 coding sequence is TGCGCCACTACGAGGGGTATCTTTGGGACCGGGGAGCTGTTTTTT.

This chain links TRBV7-9 with TRBJ1-1, with TRBD1 as a possible D gene (5 bases). Germline V gene data show CDR1 as SEHNR and CDR2 as FQNEAQ (reference sequence). This CDR3 is 16 amino acids long. The V and J ends lost 2 bases and 10 bases respectively, with 23 bases between them. For the CDR3, the DNA is TGTGCCAGCAGCTTAAGCCTAAATGCTGATCAGGGAATAGCTTTCTTT. Translation: CASSLSLNADQGIAFF.

The V call is TRBV9, the J call TRBJ1-2; D unresolved. Germline CDR1 and CDR2: SGDLS and YYNGEE. The CDR3 extends over 14 amino acids. V lost 3 bases to trimming and J lost 3 bases, with 12 bases between them. The CDR3 sequence: CASSALGRDYGYTF. Here the CDR3 DNA reads TGTGCCAGCAGCGCCCTAGGACGAGACTATGGCTACACCTTC.

This rearrangement joins TRBV19 to TRBJ2-1, with a possible D match to TRBD2 (6 bases). Trimming shortened V by 5 bases and J by 1 base, and 9 bases separated the two germline ends. CDR3 size: 14 residues. The germline gives CDR1 LNHDA, CDR2 SQIVND (reference sequence). Here the CDR3 reads CASSEGGSYNEQFF. CDR3 sequence (DNA): TGTGCCAGTAGTGAGGGAGGATCCTACAATGAGCAGTTCTTC.

Here the CDR3 DNA reads TGTGCCAGCTCATTAGCTGCAGGGGGTATTGGCTCCTATAATTCACCCCTCCACTTT. Its protein product is CASSLAAGGIGSYNSPLHF. The genes are TRBV18 and TRBJ1-6, with 7 bases that match TRBD1. This CDR3 has 19 amino acids. Germline V lookup: CDR1 KGHSH, CDR2 LQKENI. The ends lost 5 bases at V and 0 bases at J; junction bases unmatched: 13.

The chain has TRBV9 and TRBJ2-1; 9 nucleotides align to TRBD2. The germline V gene encodes CDR1 SGDLS and CDR2 YYNGEE. This CDR3 comprises 14 residues. V was clipped by 4 bases and J by 5 bases; unmatched bases: 4. CDR3 nucleotide sequence: TGTGCCAGCAGCCCGCGACTAGCGGACAATGAGCAGTTCTTC. Translation: CASSPRLADNEQFF.

The chain has TRBV6-1 and TRBJ1-6, with 10 bases fitting TRBD1. The CDR3 is 15 amino acids. In germline, CDR1 is MNHNS, CDR2 SASEGT. V shed 2 bases and J 8 bases; nucleotides not matched to a gene: 3. CDR3 bases: TGTGCCAGCAGTGAAAGTGGGACAGGGGATTCACCCCTCCACTTT. It specifies CASSESGTGDSPLHF.

The chain links TRBV19 to TRBJ2-7; D is perhaps TRBD1 (6 bases). V was pared by 5 bases and J by 3 bases, with 20 bases between. Germline CDR1 LNHDA, CDR2 SQIVND (reference sequence). The CDR3 runs 16 residues. CDR3 nucleotides: TGTGCCAGTAGTCCTCCGGGACACCTGGGCCTCTACGAGCAGTACTTC. It codes for CASSPPGHLGLYEQYF.

The chain joins TRBV6-5 to TRBJ1-6, with D possibly matching TRBD1 (5 bases). The CDR3 runs to 14 residues. Germline-derived CDR1 and CDR2 are MNHEY and SVGAGI. V was pared by 5 bases and J by 9 bases, with 14 bases between. CDR3 nucleotide sequence: TGTGCCAGCAGTACTCCTCAAAGGGGTTCACCCCTCCACTTT. Protein product: CASSTPQRGSPLHF.

The gene calls are TRBV7-9 and TRBJ1-1; no definite D call. This CDR3 is 13 amino acids long. With 1 base removed from V and 2 bases from J, the gap between germline ends came to 5 bases. Germline CDR1 SEHNR, CDR2 FQNEAQ (reference sequence). The CDR3 reads CASSLEVNTEAFF. CDR3 nucleotides: TGTGCCAGCAGCTTAGAGGTAAACACTGAAGCTTTCTTT. The full variable domain, rest sourced from reference TRBV7-9 and TRBJ1-1, is DTGVSQNPRHKITKRGQNVTFRCDPISEHNRLYWYRQTLGQGPEFLTYFQNEAQLEKSRLLSDRFSAERPKGSFSTLEIQRTEQGDSAMYLCASSLEVNTEAFFGQGTRLTVV.

The V gene is TRBV14, the J gene TRBJ1-4, with 7 positions matching TRBD1. Looked up from germline, CDR1 is SGHDN and CDR2 is FVKESK. This CDR3 has 14 residues. J was trimmed by 6 bases and V by 5 bases; bases with no gene match: 6. CDR3 residues: CASSFGTDDEKLFF. The CDR3 DNA reads as TGTGCCAGCAGCTTCGGGACAGATGATGAAAAACTGTTTTTT. The full variable domain, with the rest looked up from reference TRBV14 and TRBJ1-4, is EAGVTQFPSHSVIEKGQTVTLRCDPISGHDNLYWYRRVMGKEIKFLLHFVKESKQDESGMPNNRFLAERTGGTYSTLKVQPAELEDSGVYFCASSFGTDDEKLFFGSGTQLSVL.